This T cell receptor beta chain comes out of a study of multiple sclerosis patients with progressive multifocal leukoencephalopathy. Regarding time point: time of PML onset. V was pared by 1 base and J by 4 bases, with 7 bases between. The CDR3 length is 12 residues. CDR1 and CDR2 (germline): GTSNPN, SVGIG (reference sequence). Measured with immunoSEQ multiplex PCR; TCRdb has only the in-frame clones, and not every one. The sample lists tens of thousands of clones; around 85% were seen once. This TCR was recovered from a woman under 40 with progressive multifocal leukoencephalopathy. Sequenced here: PBMCs, sampled from a patient treated with natalizumab. V usage is TRBV30 and J usage is TRBJ2-5; D gene unclear. In nucleotides, the CDR3 is TGTGCCTGGAGTGGCGTCCCAGAGACCCAGTACTTC. As protein: CAWSGVPETQYF.